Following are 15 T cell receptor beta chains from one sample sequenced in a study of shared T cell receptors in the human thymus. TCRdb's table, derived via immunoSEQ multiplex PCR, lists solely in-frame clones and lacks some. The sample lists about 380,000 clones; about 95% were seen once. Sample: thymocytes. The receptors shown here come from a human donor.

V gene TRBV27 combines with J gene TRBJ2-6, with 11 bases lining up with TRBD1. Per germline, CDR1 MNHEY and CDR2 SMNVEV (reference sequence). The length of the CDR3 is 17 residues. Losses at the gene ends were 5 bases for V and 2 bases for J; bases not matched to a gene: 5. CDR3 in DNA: TGTGCCAGCAGTGTGGACAGGGGGCGCACTGGGGCCAACGTCCTGACTTTC. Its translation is CASSVDRGRTGANVLTF.

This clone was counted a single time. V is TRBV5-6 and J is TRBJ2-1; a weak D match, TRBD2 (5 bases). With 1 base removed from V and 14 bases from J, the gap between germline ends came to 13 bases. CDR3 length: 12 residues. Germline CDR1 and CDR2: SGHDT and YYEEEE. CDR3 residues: CASSLPGVVEFF. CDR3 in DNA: TGTGCCAGCAGCTTGCCCGGGGTAGTTGAGTTCTTC.

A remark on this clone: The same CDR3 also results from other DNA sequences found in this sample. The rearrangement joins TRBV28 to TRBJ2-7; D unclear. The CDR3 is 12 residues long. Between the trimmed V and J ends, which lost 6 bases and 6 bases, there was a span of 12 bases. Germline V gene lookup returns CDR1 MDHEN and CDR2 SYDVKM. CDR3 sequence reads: CASSPPLGEQYF. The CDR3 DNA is TGTGCCAGCAGCCCGCCGTTAGGCGAGCAGTACTTC.

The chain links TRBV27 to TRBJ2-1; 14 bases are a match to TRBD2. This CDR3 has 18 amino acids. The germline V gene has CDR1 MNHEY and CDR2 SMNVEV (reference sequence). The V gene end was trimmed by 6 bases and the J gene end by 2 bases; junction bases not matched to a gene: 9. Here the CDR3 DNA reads TGTGCCAGCAGACTGACGACTAGCGGGAGGGCCCCCTACAATGAGCAGTTCTTC. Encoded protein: CASRLTTSGRAPYNEQFF.

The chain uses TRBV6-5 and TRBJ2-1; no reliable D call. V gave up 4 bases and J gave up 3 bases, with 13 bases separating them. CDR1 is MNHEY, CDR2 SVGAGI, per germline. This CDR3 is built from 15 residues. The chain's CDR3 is CASSSGLVVYNEQFF. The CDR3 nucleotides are TGTGCCAGCAGTTCGGGTCTAGTGGTCTACAATGAGCAGTTCTTC.

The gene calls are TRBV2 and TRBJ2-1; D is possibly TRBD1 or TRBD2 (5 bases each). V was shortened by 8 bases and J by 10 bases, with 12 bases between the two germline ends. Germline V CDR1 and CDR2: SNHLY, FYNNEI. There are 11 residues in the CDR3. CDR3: CASGWDVEQFF. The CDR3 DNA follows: TGTGCCAGCGGTTGGGACGTCGAGCAGTTCTTC.

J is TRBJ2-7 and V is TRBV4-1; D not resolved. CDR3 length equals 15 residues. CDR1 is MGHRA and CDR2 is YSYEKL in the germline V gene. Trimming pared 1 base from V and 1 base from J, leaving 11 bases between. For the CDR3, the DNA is TGCGCCAGCAGCCAAGGAGACTCAGGTTCCTACGAGCAGTACTTC. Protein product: CASSQGDSGSYEQYF.

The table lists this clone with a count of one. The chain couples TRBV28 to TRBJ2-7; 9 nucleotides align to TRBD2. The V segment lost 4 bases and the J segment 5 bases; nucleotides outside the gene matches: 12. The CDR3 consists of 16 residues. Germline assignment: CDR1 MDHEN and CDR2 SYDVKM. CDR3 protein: CASSSPRVAGDHEQYF. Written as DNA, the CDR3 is TGTGCCAGCAGTTCCCCCCGGGTAGCGGGAGACCACGAGCAGTACTTC.

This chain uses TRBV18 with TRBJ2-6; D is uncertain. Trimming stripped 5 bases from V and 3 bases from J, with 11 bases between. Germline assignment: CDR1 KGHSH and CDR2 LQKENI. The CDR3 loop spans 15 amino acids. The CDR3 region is CASSSTTYGANVLTF. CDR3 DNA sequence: TGTGCCAGCTCATCAACTACATATGGGGCCAACGTCCTGACTTTC.

The CDR3 spells CASSPTGKGSYEQYF. As DNA, the CDR3 is TGTGCCAGCAGCCCGACAGGGAAGGGCTCCTACGAGCAGTACTTC. This chain uses TRBV27 with TRBJ2-7, with 7 bases that match TRBD1. The length of the CDR3 is 15 residues. J was trimmed by 0 bases and V by 6 bases; bases with no gene match: 8. In germline, CDR1 is MNHEY, CDR2 SMNVEV (reference sequence).

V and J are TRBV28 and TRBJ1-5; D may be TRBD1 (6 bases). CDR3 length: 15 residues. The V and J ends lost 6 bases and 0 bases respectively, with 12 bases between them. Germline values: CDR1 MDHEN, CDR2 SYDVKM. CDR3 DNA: TGTGCCAGCAGCCGACAGGATTATAGCAATCAGCCCCAGCATTTT. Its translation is CASSRQDYSNQPQHF.

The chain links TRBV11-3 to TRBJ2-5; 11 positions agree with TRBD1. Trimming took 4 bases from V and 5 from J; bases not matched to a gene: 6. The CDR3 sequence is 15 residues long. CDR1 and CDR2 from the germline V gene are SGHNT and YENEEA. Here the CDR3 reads CASSSGTGGGETQYF. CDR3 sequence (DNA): TGTGCCAGCAGCTCGGGGACAGGGGGAGGGGAGACCCAGTACTTC.

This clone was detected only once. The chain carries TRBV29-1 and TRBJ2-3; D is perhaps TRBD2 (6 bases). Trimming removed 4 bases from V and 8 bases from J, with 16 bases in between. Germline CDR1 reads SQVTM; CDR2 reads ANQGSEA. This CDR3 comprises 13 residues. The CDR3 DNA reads TGCAGCGTTGGCGATCAGTTGGGAGGTACGCAGTATTTT. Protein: CSVGDQLGGTQYF.

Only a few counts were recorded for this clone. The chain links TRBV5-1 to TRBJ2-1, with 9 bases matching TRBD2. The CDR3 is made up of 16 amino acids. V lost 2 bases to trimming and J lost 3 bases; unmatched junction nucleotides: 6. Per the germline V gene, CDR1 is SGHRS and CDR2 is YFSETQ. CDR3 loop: CASSFPRLADYNEQFF. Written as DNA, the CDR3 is TGCGCCAGCAGCTTCCCCAGACTAGCGGACTACAATGAGCAGTTCTTC.

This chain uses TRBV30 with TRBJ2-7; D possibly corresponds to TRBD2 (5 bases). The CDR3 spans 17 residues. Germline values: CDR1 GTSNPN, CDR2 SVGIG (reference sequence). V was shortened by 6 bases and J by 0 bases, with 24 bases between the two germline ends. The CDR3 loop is CACPSGEKERDSYEQYF. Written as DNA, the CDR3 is TGTGCCTGCCCCTCTGGGGAGAAAGAGAGGGACTCCTACGAGCAGTACTTC. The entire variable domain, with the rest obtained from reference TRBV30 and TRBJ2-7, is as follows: SQTIHQWPATLVQPVGSPLSLECTVEGTSNPNLYWYRQAAGRGLQLLFYSVGIGQISSEVPQNLSASRPQDRQFILSSKKLLLSDSGFYLCACPSGEKERDSYEQYFGPGTRLTVT.